Below are 13 T cell receptor beta chains sequenced from a single sample in a study of beta chain features in type 1 diabetes (dated by TCRdb to the late 2010s). Library generation was performed with the immunoSEQ multiplex PCR assay. The High Capacity cDNA Reverse Transcription Kit was used to reverse transcribe all of the isolated RNA, meaning that expressed TCRB transcripts were what got sequenced. Sourced from immuneACCESS, this table was stored by TCRdb with only in-frame sequences that have V and J called. A share of the clones is absent; for the studies checked, an unresolved V gene accounts for under half, and the remainder has no known explanation. In this sample the table shows 350,000 to 400,000 clones, more than 12% of which occur a single time. Jointly, the top ten make up approximately 0.019% of the sample. The material sequenced was naive CD4+ T cells from blood. The cell subset or site label of this sample denotes: true naive CD4+ T cells. The receptor source for this set is a woman aged 18-30 years in good health.

This clone was seen more than once but under ten times. CDR3 nucleotide sequence: TGCGCCAGCAGCTTCTGGGGGCGCCAAGAGACCCAGTACTTC. Protein: CASSFWGRQETQYF. The chain joins TRBV5-1 to TRBJ2-5; a weak D match, TRBD1 (6 bases). The V end was cut by 2 bases, the J end by 1 base, with 9 bases between. From germline, CDR1 is SGHRS and CDR2 YFSETQ. This CDR3 has 14 amino acids.

This clone was seen a few times. This chain joins TRBV6-1 and TRBJ2-1; TRBD2 matches at 11 bases. Germline trimming cut 5 bases from V and 4 bases from J; bases unmatched to any gene: 1. CDR1 and CDR2 (germline): MNHNS, SASEGT. This CDR3 contains 14 residues. CDR3 region: CASSRLAGYNEQFF. CDR3 in DNA: TGTGCCAGCAGTCGACTAGCGGGATACAATGAGCAGTTCTTC.

This clone was counted only a few times. This rearrangement joins TRBV28 to TRBJ2-5, with D possibly TRBD2 on 6 matching bases. Germline CDR1 and CDR2: MDHEN and SYDVKM. V was pared by 2 bases and J by 2 bases, with 9 bases between. The CDR3 extends over 14 amino acids. Here the CDR3 reads CASSLGGAQETQYF. Written as DNA, the CDR3 is TGTGCCAGCAGTTTAGGCGGGGCACAAGAGACCCAGTACTTC. The full variable domain, in which reference TRBV28 and TRBJ2-5 provide the parts outside the CDR3, is DVKVTQSSRYLVKRTGEKVFLECVQDMDHENMFWYRQDPGLGLRLIYFSYDVKMKEKGDIPEGYSVSREKKERFSLILESASTNQTSMYLCASSLGGAQETQYFGPGTRLLVL.

This clone was picked up a small number of times. The chain combines TRBV6-6 with TRBJ1-1; TRBD1 agrees at 7 bases. V gave up 5 bases and J gave up 2 bases; unmatched junction bases: 5. The CDR3 sequence is 14 residues long. Germline assignment: CDR1 MNHNY and CDR2 SVGAGI (reference sequence). CDR3 coding DNA: TGTGCCAGCAGTCACCGACAGGGCAACACTGAAGCTTTCTTT. Its protein is CASSHRQGNTEAFF.

V is TRBV19 and J is TRBJ2-1; 7 nucleotides agree with TRBD1. After removal of 5 bases from V and 2 bases from J, the junction contained 6 bases not matched to a gene. Germline-derived CDR1 and CDR2 are LNHDA and SQIVND (reference sequence). The length of the CDR3 is 15 residues. CDR3 nucleotides: TGTGCCAGTAGTCCAGGGGGTTATACCTACAATGAGCAGTTCTTC. This gives the protein CASSPGGYTYNEQFF.

The CDR3 reads CASSVVAEPNTEAFF. The DNA for the CDR3 is TGTGCCAGCAGCGTAGTGGCGGAACCGAACACTGAAGCTTTCTTT. The V gene is TRBV9, the J gene TRBJ1-1; no reliable D call. The ends were cut back, 0 bases at V and 1 base at J, with 10 bases in the middle. Per germline, CDR1 SGDLS and CDR2 YYNGEE. CDR3 size: 15 residues.

This clone was observed a handful of times. The chain joins TRBV4-1 to TRBJ1-2, with TRBD1 matching over 9 bases. CDR1 and CDR2 from the germline V gene are MGHRA and YSYEKL. The CDR3 runs to 20 residues. Trimming at V came to 4 bases and at J to 3 bases, leaving 21 bases not matched to a gene. CDR3 loop: CASSRTLIGTGSEVDYGYTF. The CDR3 nucleotides are TGCGCCAGCAGCCGGACACTAATTGGGACAGGGAGTGAGGTGGACTATGGCTACACCTTC.

The chain carries TRBV2 and TRBJ2-4; no definite D call. The CDR3 consists of 15 residues. From germline, CDR1 is SNHLY and CDR2 FYNNEI. V lost 4 bases, J lost 3 bases, and 13 bases lay in between. CDR3 nucleotide sequence: TGTGCCAGCAGTGGTCAGCTTCTAGGCAAAAACATTCAGTACTTC. Amino acid sequence: CASSGQLLGKNIQYF.

This clone was seen only a few times. The J gene is TRBJ2-7, the V gene TRBV7-8, with 8 nucleotides matching TRBD2. V shed 2 bases, J shed 5 bases, and the junction held 5 bases outside the gene matches. The CDR3 has 14 residues. Germline CDR1 reads SGHVS; CDR2 reads FQNEAQ. The CDR3 sequence: CASSLKAGVNEQYF. CDR3 coding DNA: TGTGCCAGCAGCTTAAAAGCGGGAGTTAACGAGCAGTACTTC.

This clone has only a few counts. The chain recombines TRBV9 with TRBJ2-2; D remains unclear. V was clipped by 3 bases and J by 6 bases, with 12 bases between them. The germline V gene encodes CDR1 SGDLS and CDR2 YYNGEE. The CDR3 loop spans 14 amino acids. CDR3 protein: CASSAPPSPGELFF. For the CDR3, the DNA is TGTGCCAGCAGCGCCCCCCCCTCCCCCGGGGAGCTGTTTTTT.

This clone was seen more than once but under ten times. This chain joins TRBV5-6 and TRBJ2-1; tentative D call: TRBD1 (5 bases). From germline, CDR1 is SGHDT and CDR2 YYEEEE. Trimming removed 4 bases at V and 9 bases at J, with 14 bases between. The CDR3 has 13 residues. Here the CDR3 reads CASSGRQRSEQFF. Written as DNA, the CDR3 is TGTGCCAGCAGCGGAAGACAGAGGAGTGAGCAGTTCTTC.

The J gene is TRBJ2-7, the V gene TRBV25-1; TRBD2 aligns across 10 bases. CDR1 is MGHDK and CDR2 is SYGVNS in the germline V gene. The junction had 7 bases not matched to a gene; V was cut back by 11 bases and J by 3 bases. The CDR3 runs 13 residues. CDR3 DNA sequence: TGTGCCGGGGGTCCTAGCGGGGGCTACGAGCAGTACTTC. It translates to CAGGPSGGYEQYF.

The chain links TRBV28 to TRBJ1-1, with D possibly being TRBD1 (5 bases). The CDR3 contains 15 residues. Germline CDR1 and CDR2: MDHEN and SYDVKM. Trimming shortened V by 5 bases and J by 6 bases, and 19 bases separated the two germline ends. CDR3 residues: CASSPGGRRGSEAFF. CDR3 in DNA: TGTGCCAGCAGTCCTGGGGGACGGCGGGGATCTGAAGCTTTCTTT.